One TCR beta chain is described in this entry. Its recognized antigen is unknown. The record has no base qualities; no much larger clone is one base away. The intended sense of this specimen's treatment or condition label: about 20 received Ad26.COV2.S at low or high dose, single or two shots; roughly 5 received placebo; per-sample allocation not given. Repertoires of vaccine and placebo recipients were sequenced from samples taken on day 63 after the first injection. Between 29 July and 7 August 2020, Cohort 1b enrolled around 25 adults aged 18-55 years at one site in Boston, USA. Ad26.COV2.S consisted of a replication-incompetent adenovirus type 26 vector by which a prefusion-stabilized SARS-CoV-2 spike protein from the original Wuhan strain was expressed. This sample is drawn from a study of Ad26.COV2.S vaccination and SARS-CoV-2 variants (dated by TCRdb to about 2021). Regarding the complete study: Donors in the vaccine arm were drawn from COV1001, a multicentre, randomized, double-blind, placebo-controlled phase I-IIa trial testing Ad26.COV2.S in healthy adults. Throughout the experiments and outcome assessment, investigators stayed blinded to trial group allocation. Ad26.COV2.S was administered intramuscularly at a dose of 5x10^10 or 1x10^11 viral particles, either as one shot or as two shots given 56 days apart. Participants in the trial were split at random into five groups of five each, receiving low-dose or high-dose Ad26.COV2.S once or twice, or else placebo on both occasions. The TCR-sequenced set comprised about 32 samples: about 19 Ad26.COV2.S vaccine recipients, 5 placebo recipients and 8 SARS-CoV-2 convalescent individuals. Sequencing of the TCRbeta repertoire served to evaluate the specificity and breadth of SARS-CoV-2-reactive T cell receptors following Ad26.COV2.S vaccination. The paper as a whole reports these results and caveats: The authors noted that total T cell responses may have been underestimated by the TCR breadth and depth analyses. Comparable non-spike TCR breadth was observed between vaccine and placebo recipients, consistent with only spike being contained in the vaccine. Substantial breadth of spike-specific CD8+ and CD4+ T cell responses was reported after vaccination. Spike-specific TCR breadth was higher in Ad26.COV2.S recipients than in placebo recipients (P = 0.0014). The study was not powered for comparison of responses between vaccine doses or regimens.

The germline V gene (reference sequence) provides CDR1 SGHNT and CDR2 YYREEE. Its CDR3 holds 11 amino acids, cysteine through phenylalanine. Kept here is only the CDR3 DNA, which spans 33 bases and is read in frame from base 1. V is shortened by 4 bases, J by 8 bases, and the region joining them spans 7 bases. The immunoSEQ Assay was the method used to sequence TCRbeta CDR3 regions. After extraction, genomic DNA underwent amplification by bias-controlled multiplex PCR, followed by high-throughput sequencing. The source study handled its data this way. To quantify the absolute abundance of every unique TCRbeta CDR3 region, sequences were collapsed and filtered. T cell fraction was estimated by normalization of TCRbeta template counts to usable DNA, with usable DNA being measured through amplification of reference genes present in all nucleated cells. Repertoire TCRs were annotated as SARS-CoV-2-specific by exact matching of V gene, CDR3 amino acid sequence and J gene to a known reactive TCR set. MIRA supplied the reference SARS-CoV-2 TCR set, which was filtered for enrichment in COVID-19-positive ImmuneCODE repertoires so that public or cross-reactive TCRs were removed. Using the MIRA antigens, annotated TCRs were further analysed by specific ORF or by position within an ORF. Breadth was defined as the number of annotated unique rearrangements divided by the total number of unique productive rearrangements, and depth was defined as the summed frequency of the annotated unique rearrangements. Group comparisons of TCR breadth used two-sided Wilcoxon rank-sum tests. The table comes from immuneACCESS by way of TCRdb, which keeps in-frame sequences with V and J called. Part of the clones is missing from these tables; in studies checked, under half for an unresolved V gene and the rest for unknown reasons. V and J calls and clone size are as listed in that table; D and trimming were resolved from the DNA. Counted in this sample were 430,000 or so clones; about 91% of them appeared once. The top ten hold about 2.4% of the sample.

The chain joins TRBV5-4 to TRBJ2-1; the D gene identity is not certain. This sequence was found in a person between 18 and 60 years old who received the Ad26.COV2.S COVID-19 vaccine or a placebo. Sequenced material: peripheral blood, taken in a trial of Ad26.COV2.S vaccine versus placebo. The bases read TGTGCCAGCAGCAACAGAGATGAGCAGTTCTTC. This gives the protein CASSNRDEQFF.